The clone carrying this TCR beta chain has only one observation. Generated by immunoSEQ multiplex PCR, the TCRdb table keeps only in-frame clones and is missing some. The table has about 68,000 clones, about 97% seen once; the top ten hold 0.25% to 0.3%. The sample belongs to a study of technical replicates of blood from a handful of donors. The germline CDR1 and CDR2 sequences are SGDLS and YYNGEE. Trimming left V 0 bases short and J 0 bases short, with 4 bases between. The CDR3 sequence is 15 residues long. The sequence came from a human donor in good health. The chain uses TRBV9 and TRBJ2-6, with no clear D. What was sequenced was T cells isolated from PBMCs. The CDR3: CASSVDGSGANVLTF. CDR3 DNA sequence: TGTGCCAGCAGCGTAGACGGCTCTGGGGCCAACGTCCTGACTTTC. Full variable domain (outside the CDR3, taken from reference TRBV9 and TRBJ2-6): DSGVTQTPKHLITATGQRVTLRCSPRSGDLSVYWYQQSLDQGLQFLIQYYNGEERAKGNILERFSAQQFPDLHSELNLSSLELGDSALYFCASSVDGSGANVLTFGAGSRLTVL.